This TCR beta chain was obtained from a study of cytomegalovirus exposure and HLA in healthy donors. Of note for this clone: Its antigen remains unknown.

Germline V gene sequence: CDR1 SGHNT, CDR2 YYREEE (reference sequence). The CDR3 totals 15 residues. V was cut by 0 bases and J by 5 bases, with 14 bases left in between. It was with 60 Vbeta and 13 Jbeta primers that the PCR ran. The assay was immunoSEQ multiplex PCR, and TCRdb's table has in-frame clones only and misses some. The table has about 160,000 clones, approximately 80% seen once. At collection, donors were nominally healthy, but unrecorded immune exposures were probable. Findings and caveats of the study: HLA allele associations emerged for roughly 16,000 TCR beta sequences in a later analysis, at 0.05 false discovery rate. Some TCR beta chains (more than 150 of them) were listed as cytomegalovirus-associated.

The chain employs TRBV5-4 and TRBJ1-2; TRBD1 is a possible D gene (6 bases). This clonotype was sampled from a man in his fifties or sixties in good health and CMV-seropositive. Sequenced material: PBMCs. For the CDR3, the DNA is TGTGCCAGCAGCTTGGGGAGGGGGGGGCAATATGGCTACACCTTC. As protein: CASSLGRGGQYGYTF.